A single sample is the source of the 3 T cell receptor beta chains below, sequenced in a study of regulatory T cells in long-lasting Graves disease (dated by TCRdb to the early 2020s). The library was generated by multiplex PCR. The sequencer listed for this sample is Illumina HiSeq 4000. iRepertoire HTBI primers and Arm-PCR amplification of CDR3 regions were used to construct TCR beta libraries. TCRdb reprocessing: public reads trimmed at Q25 with fastp, clones called with MiXCR, in-frame beta chains kept. Rows are unified per CDR3 protein, each entry keeping the most common DNA and genes. Present in this sample are over 400,000 distinct CDR3 sequences, about 15% of which were seen just once. Roughly 15% of the sample goes to the ten largest clones. The time point label corresponds to: newly diagnosed GD, antithyroid drugs for less than 3 months. RNA was extracted from PBMCs in TRIzol for both TCR sequencing and RNA sequencing.

This sample was also put to use in a study of T cells in Graves' hyperthyroidism and ophthalmopathy.

Sequences were derived from peripheral blood mononuclear cells (PBMCs), sampled at new diagnosis, from a patient treated with antithyroid drugs. These receptors were taken from a woman between 50 and 59 years old with Graves disease. Donor details come from another sample of the same person, matched by shared clones.

This clonotype was picked up a small number of times. The V gene is TRBV20-1, the J gene TRBJ2-7; TRBD2 matches at 7 bases. With V trimmed by 3 bases and J by 6 bases, 26 bases remained unmatched. The germline V gene encodes CDR1 DFQATT and CDR2 SNEGSKA (reference sequence). This CDR3 spans 19 amino acids. The CDR3 region has the DNA TGCAGTGCTAGCGCTTTTAGGGCGGGAGCTAATCCACCTCTCGGCGAGCAGTACTTC. The encoded protein is CSASAFRAGANPPLGEQYF.

This clonotype has a count of ten or more. The V call is TRBV7-3, the J call TRBJ2-7; 9 bases fit TRBD1. Germline loops: CDR1 SGHTA, CDR2 FQGTGA. The CDR3 has 15 residues. V dropped 2 bases and J dropped 4; count of bases not matched to a gene: 6. This CDR3 is CASSLQGQGSYEQYF. CDR3 in DNA: TGTGCCAGCAGCTTACAGGGACAGGGTTCTTACGAGCAGTACTTC.

This clonotype was found many times. The chain couples TRBV6-5 to TRBJ2-3, with 8 bases lining up with TRBD2. This CDR3 has 15 residues. Germline lookup yields CDR1 MNHEY and CDR2 SVGAGI. Trimming at V came to 0 bases and at J to 1 base, leaving 0 bases not matched to a gene. In DNA form, the CDR3 reads TGTGCCAGCAGTTACTCGACTAGCGGCACAGATACGCAGTATTTT. This codes for CASSYSTSGTDTQYF.